A single sample gave rise to the 27 T cell receptor beta chains below, sequenced in a study of T-cell memory formation after mild COVID-19 (dated by TCRdb to about 2021). Library construction relied on 5' RACE. Instrument on record: Illumina NovaSeq 6000. TCRdb reprocessed the public reads (quality trimming at Q25 with fastp, clone calling with MiXCR) and kept in-frame beta chains. Rows merge per CDR3 protein into single entries with the most common DNA and genes. The sample includes 450,000 to 650,000 distinct CDR3 sequences, with around 17% observed a single time. In total, the top ten clones hold 12% of the sample. Sample: PBMCs or a T cell subset sorted from them (not recorded which). These receptors all stem from an adult woman who had mild COVID-19 (a few samples of this study predate the infection). The sample titles of this study are shuffled in the database, so cell type and time point are left out; the donor was told from shared clones.

This clonotype was detected only a few times. The rearrangement joins TRBV5-1 to TRBJ1-5, with D unresolved. Per germline, CDR1 SGHRS and CDR2 YFSETQ. The CDR3 totals 14 residues. V gave up 0 bases and J gave up 7 bases, with 11 bases separating them. The CDR3 region is CASSLEAESQPQHF. For the CDR3, the DNA is TGCGCCAGCAGCTTGGAGGCAGAGTCACAGCCCCAGCATTTT.

This clonotype was observed a handful of times. This chain connects TRBV7-8 to TRBJ2-3; 7 bases fit TRBD2. This CDR3 contains 14 residues. V was pared by 5 bases and J by 2 bases, with 4 bases of the junction left unmatched. Germline V gene lookup returns CDR1 SGHVS and CDR2 FQNEAQ. CDR3 in amino acids: CASSTGTNTDTQYF. The CDR3 DNA is TGTGCCAGCAGCACCGGGACTAACACAGATACGCAGTATTTT.

The chain joins TRBV24-1 to TRBJ2-1; 8 nucleotides align to TRBD1. Trimming cost V 0 bases and J 2 bases; bases outside gene matches: 5. Germline V lookup: CDR1 KGHDR, CDR2 SFDVKD. The CDR3 has 17 amino acids. CDR3 DNA: TGTGCCACCAGTGATTTGCAGGGGACAGGAACCTACAATGAGCAGTTCTTC. Translating gives CATSDLQGTGTYNEQFF.

The table lists this clonotype with a few counts. J is TRBJ2-2 and V is TRBV3-1, with 11 bases that match TRBD2. The CDR3 consists of 16 residues. Germline V gene data show CDR1 as LGHDT and CDR2 as YNNKEL (reference sequence). The trim removed 6 bases at V and 5 bases at J, leaving 8 bases unmatched. CDR3 sequence: CASRGTSGDRTGELFF. CDR3 nucleotide sequence: TGTGCCAGCAGAGGGACTAGCGGAGATAGGACCGGGGAGCTGTTTTTT.

This clonotype was recorded many times. The rearrangement uses TRBV20-1 and TRBJ2-1, with 9 bases lining up with TRBD2. CDR1 is DFQATT, CDR2 SNEGSKA, per germline (reference sequence). The CDR3 loop spans 17 amino acids. V lost 6 bases to trimming and J lost 0 bases; unmatched junction nucleotides: 12. CDR3 region: CSAPPPSGRNSYNEQFF. In nucleotides, the CDR3 is TGCAGTGCCCCCCCCCCCAGCGGGAGGAACTCCTACAATGAGCAGTTCTTC.

This clonotype has a count of ten or more. The chain has TRBV25-1 and TRBJ2-2; D remains unclear. CDR3 length: 11 amino acids. Trimming pared 8 bases from V and 8 bases from J, leaving 9 bases between. From germline, CDR1 is MGHDK and CDR2 SYGVNS. CDR3 in DNA: TGTGCCAGCGCCCATTTGGGGGAGCTGTTTTTT. Its protein is CASAHLGELFF.

This clonotype was seen more than once but under ten times. The V gene is TRBV7-2, the J gene TRBJ2-2; D is possibly TRBD1 or TRBD2 (6 bases each). This CDR3 contains 15 residues. V lost 4 bases and J lost 8, with 17 bases in between. CDR1 is SGHTA and CDR2 is FQGNSA in the germline V gene. This CDR3 reads CASSSARGRAGELFF. In DNA form, the CDR3 reads TGTGCCAGCAGCTCGGCCCGGGGGCGGGCGGGGGAGCTGTTTTTT.

The chain couples TRBV15 to TRBJ1-4; D remains ambiguous. The CDR3 is 16 residues long. The germline V and J ends were trimmed by 3 bases and 7 bases, with 18 bases remaining between them. Germline V gene data show CDR1 as LNHNV and CDR2 as YYDKDF (reference sequence). CDR3: CATSREGMRRSEKLFF. CDR3 bases: TGTGCCACCAGCAGGGAGGGAATGAGGAGGAGTGAAAAACTGTTTTTT.

This clonotype was picked up a small number of times. This rearrangement joins TRBV15 to TRBJ1-5; 8 bases align to TRBD1. The junction had 10 bases not matched to a gene; V was cut back by 3 bases and J by 0 bases. The CDR3 consists of 18 residues. Germline CDR1 and CDR2: LNHNV and YYDKDF (reference sequence). Written as DNA, the CDR3 is TGTGCCACCAGCAGCCCAGACAGGGGAGGGTATAGCAATCAGCCCCAGCATTTT. Translated: CATSSPDRGGYSNQPQHF.

This clonotype was seen many times. This chain links TRBV7-9 with TRBJ2-7; 12 bases match TRBD1. Germline CDR1 reads SEHNR; CDR2 reads FQNEAQ (reference sequence). V dropped 1 base and J dropped 4; count of bases not matched to a gene: 5. The CDR3 runs to 16 residues. This CDR3 reads CASSLGGTGGRYEQYF. The CDR3 DNA reads TGTGCCAGCAGCTTAGGGGGGACAGGGGGCAGGTACGAGCAGTACTTC.

V usage is TRBV12-3 or TRBV12-4 and J usage is TRBJ1-1; 8 nucleotides line up with TRBD1. The CDR3 length is 16 residues. The trim removed 3 bases at V and 4 bases at J, leaving 10 bases unmatched. The CDR3, as DNA: TGTGCCAGCAGTTTTGGGGCAGGGGGCGGCGGCACTGAAGCTTTCTTT. This gives the protein CASSFGAGGGGTEAFF.

This clonotype was observed a handful of times. The chain combines TRBV6-4 with TRBJ2-1; 10 nucleotides line up with TRBD2. The CDR3 sequence is 15 residues long. Germline trimming cut 5 bases from V and 7 bases from J; bases unmatched to any gene: 8. Germline CDR1 reads MRHNA; CDR2 reads SNTAGT. CDR3 region: CASSSGGAPRNEQFF. DNA of the CDR3: TGTGCCAGCAGTAGCGGGGGGGCTCCTAGGAATGAGCAGTTCTTC.

This clonotype has a handful of counts. The chain joins TRBV5-5 to TRBJ1-1, with D maybe TRBD1 (6 bases). Germline V CDR1 and CDR2: SGHKS, YYEKEE (reference sequence). There are 14 residues in the CDR3. Trimming pared 6 bases from V and 2 bases from J, leaving 14 bases between. CDR3 protein: CASTMGGLNTEAFF. For the CDR3, the DNA is TGTGCCAGCACCATGGGGGGGCTTAACACTGAAGCTTTCTTT.

The rearrangement uses TRBV7-3 and TRBJ2-6; D call uncertain. The germline gives CDR1 SGHTA, CDR2 FQGTGA. V was cut by 2 bases and J by 0 bases, with 11 bases left in between. The CDR3 is made up of 17 amino acids. CDR3 DNA sequence: TGTGCCAGCAGCTTAGGGGAAAGAGTCTCTGGGGCCAACGTCCTGACTTTC. This codes for CASSLGERVSGANVLTF. Full variable domain (rest looked up from reference TRBV7-3 and TRBJ2-6): GAGVSQTPSNKVTEKGKYVELRCDPISGHTALYWYRQSLGQGPEFLIYFQGTGAADDSGLPNDRFFAVRPEGSVSTLKIQRTERGDSAVYLCASSLGERVSGANVLTFGAGSRLTVL.

In this sample, this clonotype turned up a few times. The V call is TRBV5-1, the J call TRBJ1-4; 10 bases align to TRBD1. CDR3 length equals 14 residues. The trim removed 7 bases at V and 4 bases at J, leaving 4 bases unmatched. Germline-derived CDR1 and CDR2 are SGHRS and YFSETQ. The CDR3 nucleotides are TGCGCCAGCGGTCGGACAGGGGGTAATGAAAAACTGTTTTTT. Residues: CASGRTGGNEKLFF.

V and J are TRBV7-2 and TRBJ2-7, with TRBD1 identical over 7 bases. CDR3 length: 15 residues. V trimming: 3 bases; J trimming: 1 base; junction bases outside the gene matches: 6. The germline gives CDR1 SGHTA, CDR2 FQGNSA. The CDR3 here is CASSLAADRSYEQYF. The CDR3 nucleotides are TGTGCCAGCAGCTTGGCCGCGGACAGGTCCTACGAGCAGTACTTC.

V usage is TRBV6-5 and J usage is TRBJ2-5; possibly TRBD1 or TRBD2 for D (6 bases each). Germline values: CDR1 MNHEY, CDR2 SVGAGI. The V gene lost 7 bases and the J gene lost 5 bases, with 17 bases spanning the gap. The length of the CDR3 is 14 residues. The CDR3 spells CASTRVGGHETQYF. DNA for the CDR3: TGTGCCAGCACCCGAGTCGGGGGCCACGAGACCCAGTACTTC.

This chain links TRBV20-1 with TRBJ2-7; TRBD2 might be the D (5 bases). The CDR3 is 16 residues long. CDR1 is DFQATT and CDR2 is SNEGSKA in the germline V gene (reference sequence). Trimming pared 1 base from V and 2 bases from J, leaving 18 bases between. The CDR3 sequence is CSARVSGNVLPYEQYF. In DNA, the CDR3 is TGCAGTGCTAGAGTGTCCGGGAACGTCCTACCCTACGAGCAGTACTTC.

V usage is TRBV7-9 and J usage is TRBJ1-2; tentative D call: TRBD1 (5 bases). Germline CDR1 reads SEHNR; CDR2 reads FQNEAQ (reference sequence). V shed 5 bases and J shed 8 bases, with 21 bases lying between them. The CDR3 is 15 residues long. The CDR3 nucleotides are TGTGCCAGCAGCCTAAACCCCTTGGGACCCGCGGGCTACACCTTC. Amino acid sequence: CASSLNPLGPAGYTF.

This clonotype has more than one count but fewer than ten. V usage is TRBV30 and J usage is TRBJ2-7; 8 bases are shared with TRBD1. This CDR3 is built from 14 residues. The ends lost 3 bases at V and 0 bases at J; junction bases unmatched: 4. In germline, CDR1 is GTSNPN, CDR2 SVGIG (reference sequence). Here the CDR3 DNA reads TGTGCCTGGAGGAGGACAGGGAGCTCCTACGAGCAGTACTTC. Residues: CAWRRTGSSYEQYF.

The J gene is TRBJ1-1, the V gene TRBV12-3 or TRBV12-4; TRBD1 matches 7 bases. This CDR3 is built from 15 residues. V was clipped by 1 base and J by 10 bases; unmatched bases: 12. The CDR3 here is CASSLGDRARAIAFF. DNA of the CDR3: TGTGCCAGCAGTTTAGGAGACAGGGCCCGGGCGATAGCTTTCTTT.

The rearrangement links TRBV24-1 to TRBJ2-7; D possibly corresponds to TRBD1 (6 bases). Looked up from germline, CDR1 is KGHDR and CDR2 is SFDVKD. The CDR3 contains 15 residues. Trimming cost V 5 bases and J 5 bases, with 18 bases left between them. In DNA, the CDR3 is TGTGCCACCAGTGCCAGGACGTCCGAGGGGGACGAGCAGTACTTC. Translated, it gives CATSARTSEGDEQYF.

This clonotype was found a few times. J is TRBJ2-4 and V is TRBV11-2; a weak D match, TRBD1 (6 bases). V lost 3 bases and J lost 3, with 12 bases in between. This CDR3 comprises 15 residues. From germline, CDR1 is SGHAT and CDR2 FQNNGV. The CDR3 DNA follows: TGTGCCAGCAGCTTGGGACAAGACCTCAAAAACATTCAGTACTTC. Its protein is CASSLGQDLKNIQYF.

The chain couples TRBV6-5 to TRBJ2-1; 7 nucleotides line up with TRBD2. CDR1 and CDR2 from the germline V gene are MNHEY and SVGAGI. The CDR3 is 18 amino acids. The junction had 18 bases not matched to a gene; V was cut back by 2 bases and J by 8 bases. As DNA, the CDR3 is TGTGCCAGCAGTTACGCCCCGCACCGGGACTACCGTGTTCATGAGCAGTTCTTC. The encoded protein is CASSYAPHRDYRVHEQFF.

This clonotype came up a few times. The V gene is TRBV5-1, the J gene TRBJ2-5; D perhaps matches TRBD2 (5 bases). The length of the CDR3 is 14 residues. Germline CDR1 is SGHRS and CDR2 is YFSETQ. V lost 4 bases and J lost 1, with 11 bases in between. In DNA form, the CDR3 reads TGCGCCAGCAGCGTGGGGAGACCCCAAGAGACCCAGTACTTC. Protein sequence: CASSVGRPQETQYF.

The V gene is TRBV20-1, the J gene TRBJ2-5; D may be TRBD2 (7 bases). V lost 1 base and J 2 bases, leaving 17 bases between the germline ends. The CDR3 has 16 residues. CDR1 and CDR2 from the germline V gene are DFQATT and SNEGSKA (reference sequence). The DNA of the CDR3 is TGCAGTGCTAGAGTATCGGCGGGGGCCCTACAAGAGACCCAGTACTTC. Protein product: CSARVSAGALQETQYF.

This sequence joins TRBV9 and TRBJ1-1; tentative D call: TRBD1 (5 bases). Per germline, CDR1 SGDLS and CDR2 YYNGEE. V lost 2 bases, J lost 7 bases, and 24 bases lay in between. The CDR3 runs 17 residues. The CDR3 nucleotides read TGTGCCAGCAGCGTTCCTATGAGGACACCGGTCACGGGTGAAGCTTTCTTT. It specifies CASSVPMRTPVTGEAFF.